The rows below give T cell receptor beta chains drawn from one sample of a study of shared clonotypes between healthy human individuals. Data came from immunoSEQ multiplex PCR; TCRdb stores just in-frame clones and leaves some out. The top ten hold roughly 0.45% of the sample, which has approximately 1.4 million clones, 98% seen once. The material sequenced was naive CD4+ T cells sorted from blood. Every receptor here comes from a man aged 25-45 years in good health. The CDR3 runs from the conserved cysteine through the conserved F or W. A D gene is named only where the DNA matches it firmly. Not every row has a clone size; where given, it reads once, few, many or a size class.

CDR3 protein,CDR3 DNA,D gene,V gene,clone size,J gene
CASSDRFQGGSTEAFF,TGTGCCAGCAGTGATCGCTTTCAGGGGGGTTCCACTGAAGCTTTCTTT,TRBD1,TRBV2,NA,TRBJ1-1
CASSEASVDIQYF,TGTGCCAGCAGTGAGGCTTCCGTCGACATTCAGTACTTC,NA,TRBV2,NA,TRBJ2-4
CASSTGSSEKLFF,TGTGCCAGCAGCACAGGGAGTAGTGAAAAACTGTTTTTT,NA,TRBV7-2,once,TRBJ1-4
CASTLDRGRGNTIYF,TGTGCCAGCACCCTGGACAGGGGGCGCGGAAACACCATATATTTT,TRBD1,TRBV6-6,NA,TRBJ1-3
CASSPIRGDYEQYF,TGTGCCAGCTCACCGATACGGGGGGACTACGAGCAGTACTTC,TRBD2,TRBV18,NA,TRBJ2-7
CASSLGAYYEQYF,TGTGCCAGCAGCCTAGGGGCCTACTACGAGCAGTACTTC,NA,TRBV5-6,NA,TRBJ2-7
CASSSGLAGGDTQYF,TGCGCCAGCAGTTCGGGACTAGCGGGAGGGGATACGCAGTATTTT,TRBD2,TRBV5-1,NA,TRBJ2-3
CAGSSGSGTDTQYF,TGCGCCGGTTCTAGCGGGAGCGGGACAGATACGCAGTATTTT,TRBD2,TRBV5-1,NA,TRBJ2-3
CASSLPLAGGPDNEQFF,TGCGCCAGCAGCTTGCCCCTAGCGGGAGGGCCTGACAATGAGCAGTTCTTC,TRBD2,TRBV5-1,NA,TRBJ2-1
CASLELAGETYTQYF,TGTGCCAGCCTCGAACTAGCGGGAGAGACTTATACGCAGTATTTT,TRBD2,TRBV5-4,NA,TRBJ2-3
CASSDSGRPSYEQYF,TGTGCCAGCAGTGATAGCGGGAGGCCCTCCTACGAGCAGTACTTC,TRBD2,TRBV28,NA,TRBJ2-7
CASSLGLRAYEQYF,TGTGCCAGCAGCCTCGGCCTTCGAGCCTACGAGCAGTACTTC,NA,TRBV7-8,NA,TRBJ2-7
CASSDSSYEQYF,TGTGCCAGCAGCGACAGCTCCTACGAGCAGTACTTC,NA,TRBV27,NA,TRBJ2-7
CASSDSVGGSGANVLTF,TGCGCCAGCAGCGACAGCGTCGGGGGCTCTGGGGCCAACGTCCTGACTTTC,NA,TRBV10-2,NA,TRBJ2-6
CASSEDRGRIKEQYF,TGCGCCAGCAGCGAGGACAGGGGGCGCATAAAAGAGCAGTACTTC,TRBD1,TRBV5-1,NA,TRBJ2-7
CASTSTGGGTEAFF,TGTGCCAGCACCTCGACAGGGGGAGGCACTGAAGCTTTCTTT,TRBD1,TRBV28,NA,TRBJ1-1
CASSLVVSYEQYF,TGTGCCAGCAGCTTGGTGGTGTCCTACGAGCAGTACTTC,NA,TRBV11-2,NA,TRBJ2-7
CASSNEPGQSYEQYF,TGCGCCAGCAGCAATGAACCGGGCCAAAGCTACGAGCAGTACTTC,NA,TRBV5-1,NA,TRBJ2-7
CASSLRRGTGRPHNEQFF,TGTGCCAGCAGCTTAAGGAGGGGAACAGGGCGTCCCCACAATGAGCAGTTCTTC,NA,TRBV7-3,NA,TRBJ2-1
CASISGTVYSNQPQHF,TGTGCCAGCATTTCTGGGACAGTGTATAGCAATCAGCCCCAGCATTTT,TRBD1,TRBV28,NA,TRBJ1-5
CASRLAGVEIEQFF,TGTGCCAGCAGACTAGCGGGAGTTGAAATTGAGCAGTTCTTC,TRBD2,TRBV28,NA,TRBJ2-1
CASSQVLGGGTDTQYF,TGTGCCAGCAGCCAAGTATTGGGCGGAGGCACAGATACGCAGTATTTT,NA,TRBV14,NA,TRBJ2-3
CASSETGNQETQYF,TGTGCCAGCAGTGAAACAGGAAACCAAGAGACCCAGTACTTC,NA,TRBV2,NA,TRBJ2-5
CASSVDASGRVGQETQYF,TGTGCCAGCAGCGTAGACGCTAGCGGGAGGGTTGGGCAAGAGACCCAGTACTTC,TRBD2,TRBV9,NA,TRBJ2-5
CASSLPAKNTEAFF,TGTGCCAGCAGCTTACCCGCGAAGAACACTGAAGCTTTCTTT,NA,TRBV7-8,NA,TRBJ1-1
CASREGGYTGELFF,TGCGCCAGCAGAGAAGGGGGATACACCGGGGAGCTGTTTTTT,NA,TRBV5-1,NA,TRBJ2-2
CASSLEVAGQGGYTF,TGCGCCAGCAGCTTGGAAGTCGCAGGGCAGGGTGGCTACACCTTC,NA,TRBV5-1,NA,TRBJ1-2
CASSSRPGVGSEQYF,TGTGCCAGCAGCTCCCGTCCCGGGGTTGGATCCGAGCAGTACTTC,NA,TRBV5-6,NA,TRBJ2-7
CAAGAGVGYLTDTQYF,TGTGCCGCGGGGGCGGGAGTCGGTTATCTCACAGATACGCAGTATTTT,NA,TRBV11-2,NA,TRBJ2-3
CASSSRGTDTQYF,TGTGCCAGCAGCTCCCGTGGCACAGATACGCAGTATTTT,NA,TRBV11-3,NA,TRBJ2-3
CASSELRSGYTF,TGTGCCAGCAGTGAACTTAGGAGTGGCTACACCTTC,NA,TRBV6-1,NA,TRBJ1-2
CASSQDFRAPLGGELFF,TGTGCCAGCAGCCAAGATTTCCGGGCTCCCCTGGGCGGGGAGCTGTTTTTT,NA,TRBV4-2,NA,TRBJ2-2
CASSEGGGRWEQYF,TGCGCCAGCAGTGAAGGAGGCGGGAGGTGGGAGCAGTACTTC,TRBD2,TRBV10-1,NA,TRBJ2-7
CASSPPPMAQHF,TGTGCCAGCAGTCCTCCTCCCATGGCCCAGCATTTT,NA,TRBV28,NA,TRBJ1-5
CASRRLGAADTQYF,TGTGCCAGCCGCCGACTCGGGGCCGCGGATACGCAGTATTTT,NA,TRBV28,once,TRBJ2-3
CASSLSPTGEQFF,TGCGCCAGCAGCTTGAGTCCCACGGGGGAGCAGTTCTTC,NA,TRBV5-1,once,TRBJ2-1
CASSTNPGLKVDNEQFF,TGTGCCAGCAGCACAAACCCCGGACTCAAAGTGGACAATGAGCAGTTCTTC,NA,TRBV7-9,NA,TRBJ2-1
CASSLRGNTEAFF,TGTGCCAGCAGCTTAAGGGGGAACACTGAAGCTTTCTTT,NA,TRBV11-3,NA,TRBJ1-1
CASTFTDKGEKLFF,TGTGCCAGCACATTCACCGACAAAGGTGAAAAACTGTTTTTT,NA,TRBV7-9,NA,TRBJ1-4
CASSSFRGLNTQYF,TGTGCCAGCAGCTCTTTTCGGGGTTTGAATACGCAGTATTTT,NA,TRBV5-4,NA,TRBJ2-3
CASSIGLSTDTQYF,TGTGCCAGCAGTATCGGGCTTAGCACAGATACGCAGTATTTT,NA,TRBV2,NA,TRBJ2-3
CASRGAVPNGEQFF,TGTGCCAGCAGAGGGGCAGTTCCGAACGGGGAGCAGTTCTTC,NA,TRBV6-1,NA,TRBJ2-1
CASSRTIRADTQYF,TGTGCCAGCAGTCGGACTATTCGCGCAGATACGCAGTATTTT,NA,TRBV2,NA,TRBJ2-3
CASRKLHEQYF,TGTGCCAGCAGGAAGTTACACGAGCAGTACTTC,NA,TRBV2,NA,TRBJ2-7